One T cell receptor beta chain is described in this entry. Its antigen is still unknown. The data originate from a study of cytomegalovirus exposure and HLA in healthy donors. Turning to the study itself: Early released data comprised about 85 million unique TCRs from HLA-typed donors. The study's findings and limits: At a 0.05 false discovery rate, a later analysis found around 15,000 TCR beta sequences to be associated with HLA alleles. Follow-up analysis later connected one missense variant in DCLRE1C with trimming of TCR beta V- and J-genes.

This CDR3 contains 13 residues. After removal of 4 bases from V and 6 bases from J, the junction contained 5 bases not matched to a gene. Looked up from germline, CDR1 is SGHVS and CDR2 is FQNEAQ. Primers: 60 Vbeta forward and 13 Jbeta reverse. The assay was immunoSEQ multiplex PCR, and TCRdb's table has in-frame clones only and misses some. The repertoire holds about 160,000 clones, around four fifths seen once, with 1.3% in the top ten. Sequenced material: PBMCs. This chain connects TRBV7-8 to TRBJ2-7; 8 bases fit TRBD2. This receptor was identified in a woman aged 45-65 years in good health and CMV-seronegative. CDR3 nucleotide sequence: TGTGCCAGCAGCTACCAGACTAGCGTCGAGCAGTACTTC. Translated: CASSYQTSVEQYF.